One sample yielded the 23 T cell receptor beta chains listed below, sequenced in a study of shared clonotypes between healthy human individuals. This table comes from immunoSEQ multiplex PCR, and its TCRdb copy is limited to in-frame clones, with some not included. There are 550,000 to 600,000 clones in the sample; around 77% occur only once, and 12% lies in the top ten. Specimen: PBMCs. These receptors came from a woman in her 40s in good health. Some clones in this sample may be carry-over from other donors' samples.

The chain joins TRBV11-2 to TRBJ1-2; D might be TRBD1 (6 bases). This CDR3 comprises 17 residues. The V gene lost 5 bases and the J gene lost 6 bases, with 25 bases spanning the gap. Germline CDR1 reads SGHAT; CDR2 reads FQNNGV. Here the CDR3 reads CASSGQQSDRDVDGYTF. The CDR3 DNA sequence: TGTGCCAGCAGCGGACAGCAATCGGACAGAGACGTCGATGGCTACACCTTC.

The genes are TRBV2 and TRBJ2-1; D may be TRBD2 (5 bases). The CDR3 contains 15 residues. Looked up from germline, CDR1 is SNHLY and CDR2 is FYNNEI. V was clipped by 4 bases and J by 9 bases, with 19 bases between them. The CDR3 here is CASSVIGSRSGEQFF. The CDR3 nucleotides are TGTGCCAGCAGTGTTATAGGGAGTCGGTCGGGTGAGCAGTTCTTC.

This chain uses TRBV5-1 with TRBJ1-1; tentatively, D is TRBD1 (6 bases). The CDR3 extends over 14 amino acids. Germline assignment: CDR1 SGHRS and CDR2 YFSETQ. V lost 5 bases and J 0 bases, leaving 11 bases between the germline ends. CDR3 region: CASSIGQMNTEAFF. The CDR3 coding sequence is TGCGCCAGCAGTATCGGACAGATGAACACTGAAGCTTTCTTT.

This clone was recorded once. A much larger clone differs from this one at a single base, so this may be a read error. The J gene is TRBJ1-5, the V gene TRBV28; no definite D call. There are 14 residues in the CDR3. Trimming shortened V by 8 bases and J by 1 base, and 12 bases separated the two germline ends. Germline loops: CDR1 MDHEN, CDR2 SYDVKM. The CDR3 loop is CASGTGFSNQPQHF. The CDR3 DNA reads TGTGCCAGCGGTACCGGTTTCAGCAATCAGCCCCAGCATTTT.

The V and J genes are TRBV5-1 and TRBJ2-7; the match to TRBD1 covers 8 bases. The V and J ends lost 0 bases and 3 bases, in that order; junction bases with no gene match: 5. The CDR3 has 15 residues. CDR1 is SGHRS, CDR2 YFSETQ, per germline. The CDR3 sequence is CASSLEGTGGYEQYF. Written as DNA, the CDR3 is TGCGCCAGCAGCTTGGAAGGGACAGGAGGCTACGAGCAGTACTTC.

The DNA for the CDR3 is TGCGCCAGCAGCTTGGGGTCGGGAGAAAAACTGTTTTTT. Protein product: CASSLGSGEKLFF. The V call is TRBV5-1, the J call TRBJ1-4; D is undetermined. Germline V lookup: CDR1 SGHRS, CDR2 YFSETQ. V lost 0 bases and J 8 bases, leaving 8 bases between the germline ends. This CDR3 has 13 residues.

This chain uses TRBV7-8 with TRBJ2-5; no reliable D call. The CDR3 contains 15 residues. V was pared by 5 bases and J by 2 bases, with 15 bases between. Per the germline V gene, CDR1 is SGHVS and CDR2 is FQNEAQ. The CDR3, as DNA: TGTGCCAGCAGCAAACGCCCCATTTTACAAGAGACCCAGTACTTC. Protein: CASSKRPILQETQYF.

The chain combines TRBV6-1 with TRBJ2-2; D is perhaps TRBD1 or TRBD2 (5 bases each). Between the trimmed V and J ends, which lost 2 bases and 7 bases, there was a span of 14 bases. CDR3 length equals 15 residues. The V gene's germline CDR1 is MNHNS and CDR2 SASEGT. The CDR3 loop is CASSEWGTLRGELFF. The CDR3 DNA is TGTGCCAGCAGTGAATGGGGGACCCTCCGCGGGGAGCTGTTTTTT.

In this sample, this clone turned up once. The chain uses TRBV29-1 and TRBJ2-3; 11 bases are a match to TRBD2. The CDR3 extends over 15 amino acids. The germline gives CDR1 SQVTM, CDR2 ANQGSEA. The V gene end was trimmed by 6 bases and the J gene end by 2 bases; junction bases not matched to a gene: 7. The CDR3: CSVPGTSGYTDTQYF. DNA for the CDR3: TGCAGCGTCCCCGGGACTAGCGGATACACAGATACGCAGTATTTT.

V is TRBV7-2 and J is TRBJ2-5, with a tentative D call TRBD2 (5 bases). The J call may not be correct, given that the DNA end is closer to TRBJ2-7. Germline V gene sequence: CDR1 SGHTA, CDR2 FQGNSA. The CDR3 runs to 14 residues. The CDR3 reads CASSSRTGTYEQYF. Written as DNA, the CDR3 is TGTGCCAGCAGCTCGAGGACTGGCACCTACGAGCAGTACTTC.

This clone has only one observation. The gene calls are TRBV2 and TRBJ2-2, with unresolved D. V was trimmed by 4 bases and J by 2 bases, leaving 11 bases between them. Germline V gives CDR1 SNHLY, CDR2 FYNNEI. The CDR3 is made up of 15 amino acids. The CDR3 DNA sequence: TGTGCCAGCAGTGTAACCGGGCCCAACACCGGGGAGCTGTTTTTT. Its protein is CASSVTGPNTGELFF.

This chain joins TRBV2 and TRBJ1-3; D is perhaps TRBD1 (6 bases). This CDR3 is built from 17 residues. The ends were cut back, 4 bases at V and 4 bases at J, with 20 bases in the middle. The germline gives CDR1 SNHLY, CDR2 FYNNEI. The CDR3 loop is CASSAGTLNSEGNTIYF. The CDR3 coding sequence is TGTGCCAGCAGTGCCGGGACACTCAACTCGGAGGGAAACACCATATATTTT.

The J gene is TRBJ1-1, the V gene TRBV28; D gene ambiguous. The CDR3 covers 16 residues. The V and J ends lost 7 bases and 4 bases respectively, with 22 bases between them. Germline V gene lookup returns CDR1 MDHEN and CDR2 SYDVKM. CDR3 in DNA: TGTGCCAGCACCAGCGGAGGCCCGCCGGGGAGCACTGAAGCTTTCTTT. The encoded protein is CASTSGGPPGSTEAFF.

The CDR3 is CASSPETGNYGYTF. CDR3 nucleotide sequence: TGTGCCAGCAGCCCGGAAACTGGGAACTATGGCTACACCTTC. The chain recombines TRBV7-6 with TRBJ1-2; unclear D gene. The CDR3 length is 14 residues. Germline CDR1 SGHVS, CDR2 FNYEAQ. Trimming stripped 5 bases from V and 2 bases from J, with 12 bases between.

The chain employs TRBV11-2 and TRBJ2-7; TRBD2 matches at 13 bases. Looked up from germline, CDR1 is SGHAT and CDR2 is FQNNGV. This CDR3 is built from 15 residues. Trimming removed 5 bases from V and 5 bases from J; junction bases left unmatched: 6. In DNA form, the CDR3 reads TGTGCCAGCAGCCCCGGACTAGCGGGAGCGCACGAGCAGTACTTC. Translating it yields CASSPGLAGAHEQYF.

This sequence joins TRBV6-1 and TRBJ1-5, with TRBD1 matching over 7 bases. Per germline, CDR1 MNHNS and CDR2 SASEGT. V gave up 4 bases and J gave up 5 bases; unmatched junction bases: 2. The length of the CDR3 is 13 residues. The CDR3: CASSAQGDQPQHF. The CDR3 DNA reads TGTGCCAGCAGTGCTCAGGGGGATCAGCCCCAGCATTTT.

This clone was detected a few times. The chain joins TRBV7-2 to TRBJ1-4, with D maybe TRBD1 (6 bases). CDR1 SGHTA and CDR2 FQGNSA come from the germline V gene. V lost 3 bases, J lost 8 bases, and 16 bases lay in between. The CDR3 has 15 residues. CDR3 residues: CASSFRTGGGEKLFF. The CDR3, as DNA: TGTGCCAGCAGCTTTCGAACGGGGGGCGGGGAAAAACTGTTTTTT.

Here the CDR3 DNA reads TGTGCCAGCAGCTTGGATCTAGCGTCTAGCACAGATACGCAGTATTTT. It encodes CASSLDLASSTDTQYF. V and J are TRBV5-4 and TRBJ2-3, with D possibly being TRBD2 (6 bases). The CDR3 is made up of 16 amino acids. Germline assignment: CDR1 SGHNT and CDR2 YYREEE (reference sequence). The V and J ends lost 0 bases and 0 bases respectively, with 11 bases between them. Combining the CDR3 with reference TRBV5-4 and TRBJ2-3 gives the whole variable domain ETGVTQSPTHLIKTRGQQVTLRCSSQSGHNTVSWYQQALGQGPQFIFQYYREEENGRGNFPPRFSGLQFPNYSSELNVNALELDDSALYLCASSLDLASSTDTQYFGPGTRLTVL.

V usage is TRBV5-6 and J usage is TRBJ1-4; 8 bases align to TRBD1. Germline CDR1 SGHDT, CDR2 YYEEEE. The CDR3 sequence is 14 residues long. J lost 10 bases, V lost 4 bases, and 9 bases had no gene match. CDR3 protein: CASSRDRSMGKLFF. The DNA of the CDR3 is TGTGCCAGCAGCAGGGACAGGTCTATGGGAAAACTGTTTTTT.

For this clone: This may stem from a read error, because a much larger clone lies one nucleotide away. This chain connects TRBV27 to TRBJ2-2; TRBD1 agrees at 8 bases. The V and J ends lost 6 bases and 3 bases, in that order; junction bases with no gene match: 0. This CDR3 has 13 residues. Germline V lookup: CDR1 MNHEY, CDR2 SMNVEV (reference sequence). CDR3 nucleotides: TGTGCCAGCAGGACAGGGGACACCGGGGAGCTGTTTTTT. Residues: CASRTGDTGELFF.

V gene TRBV11-1 combines with J gene TRBJ2-5, with a tentative D call TRBD1 (6 bases). This CDR3 is built from 17 residues. The germline CDR1 and CDR2 sequences are SGHAT and FQDESV (reference sequence). V lost 1 base to trimming and J lost 1 base, with 16 bases between them. The CDR3 region is CASSLVTGTISQETQYF. The CDR3 nucleotides read TGTGCCAGCAGCTTAGTAACAGGGACCATCAGCCAAGAGACCCAGTACTTC.

J is TRBJ2-7 and V is TRBV28, with TRBD2 identical over 12 bases. Germline CDR1 is MDHEN and CDR2 is SYDVKM. CDR3 length: 16 amino acids. With V trimmed by 2 bases and J by 7 bases, 9 bases remained unmatched. CDR3 DNA: TGTGCCAGCAGTTTACCGCTAGCGGGAGGGCAGGGGGAGCAGTACTTC. Amino acid sequence: CASSLPLAGGQGEQYF.

The rearrangement joins TRBV29-1 to TRBJ2-3; 14 positions match TRBD2. CDR1 is SQVTM and CDR2 is ANQGSEA in the germline V gene. The CDR3 spans 16 residues. V lost 6 bases to trimming and J lost 6 bases; unmatched junction nucleotides: 11. The CDR3 nucleotides read TGCAGCGTCAAGACTAGCGGGAGGGCCATGATGGATACGCAGTATTTT. This gives the protein CSVKTSGRAMMDTQYF.